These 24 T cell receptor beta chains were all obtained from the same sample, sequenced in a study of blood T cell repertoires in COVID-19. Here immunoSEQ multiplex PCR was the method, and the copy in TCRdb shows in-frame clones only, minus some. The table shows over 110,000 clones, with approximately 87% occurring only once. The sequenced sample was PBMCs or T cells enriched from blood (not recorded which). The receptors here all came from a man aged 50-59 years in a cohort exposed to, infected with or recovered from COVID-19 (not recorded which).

The CDR3 is CASSQGGTATNEKLFF. For the CDR3, the DNA is TGTGCCAGCAGCCAAGGAGGGACAGCAACTAATGAAAAACTGTTTTTT. This rearrangement joins TRBV3-1 (or the pseudogene TRBV3-2) to TRBJ1-4; 7 nucleotides align to TRBD1. Germline V gene sequence: CDR1 LGHDT, CDR2 YNNKEL (reference sequence). V was pared by 1 base and J by 0 bases, with 2 bases of the junction left unmatched. The CDR3 spans 16 residues.

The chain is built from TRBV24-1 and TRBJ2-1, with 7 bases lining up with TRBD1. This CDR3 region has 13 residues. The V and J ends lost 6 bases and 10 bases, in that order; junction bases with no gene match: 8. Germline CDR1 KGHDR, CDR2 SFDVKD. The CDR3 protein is CATSSTGVGEQFF. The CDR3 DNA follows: TGTGCCACCAGTTCAACAGGGGTAGGAGAGCAGTTCTTC.

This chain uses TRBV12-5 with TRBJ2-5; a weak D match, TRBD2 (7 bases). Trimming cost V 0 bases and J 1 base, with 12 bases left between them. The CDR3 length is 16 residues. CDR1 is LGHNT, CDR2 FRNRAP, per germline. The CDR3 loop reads CASGLVHGGLQETQYF. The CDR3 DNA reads TGTGCTAGTGGTTTGGTACACGGGGGGCTCCAAGAGACCCAGTACTTC.

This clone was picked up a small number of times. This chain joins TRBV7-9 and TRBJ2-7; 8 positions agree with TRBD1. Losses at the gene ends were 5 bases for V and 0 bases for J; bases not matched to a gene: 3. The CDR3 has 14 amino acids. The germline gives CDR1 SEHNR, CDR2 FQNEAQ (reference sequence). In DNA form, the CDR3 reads TGTGCCAGCAGCCTACAGGGGGGCTCCTACGAGCAGTACTTC. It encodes CASSLQGGSYEQYF.

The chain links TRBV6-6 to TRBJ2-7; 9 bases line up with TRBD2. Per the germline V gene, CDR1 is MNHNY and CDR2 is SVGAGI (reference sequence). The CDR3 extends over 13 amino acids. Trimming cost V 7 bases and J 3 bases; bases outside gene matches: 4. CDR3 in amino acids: CASTAGGRYEQYF. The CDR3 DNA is TGTGCCAGCACAGCGGGGGGACGCTACGAGCAGTACTTC.

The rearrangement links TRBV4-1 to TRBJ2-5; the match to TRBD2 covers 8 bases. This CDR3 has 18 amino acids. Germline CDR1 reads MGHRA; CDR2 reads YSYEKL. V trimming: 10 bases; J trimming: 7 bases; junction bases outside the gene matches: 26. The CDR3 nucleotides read TGCGCCACTCCCGGGGGATCCTCTTACTATAGCGGGGTGGGGACCCAGTACTTC. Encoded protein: CATPGGSSYYSGVGTQYF.

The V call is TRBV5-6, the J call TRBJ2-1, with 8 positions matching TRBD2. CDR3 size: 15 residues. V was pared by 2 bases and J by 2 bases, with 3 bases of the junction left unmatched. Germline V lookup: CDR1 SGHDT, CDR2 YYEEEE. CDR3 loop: CASSFVGGAYNEQFF. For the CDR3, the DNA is TGTGCCAGCAGCTTCGTCGGGGGGGCCTACAATGAGCAGTTCTTC.

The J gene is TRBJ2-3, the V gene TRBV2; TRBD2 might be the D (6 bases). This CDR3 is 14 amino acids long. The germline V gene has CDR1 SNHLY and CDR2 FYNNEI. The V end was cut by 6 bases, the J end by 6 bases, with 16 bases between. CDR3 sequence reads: CASRARGLQDTQYF. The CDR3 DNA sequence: TGTGCCAGCAGGGCGCGGGGTCTTCAGGATACGCAGTATTTT.

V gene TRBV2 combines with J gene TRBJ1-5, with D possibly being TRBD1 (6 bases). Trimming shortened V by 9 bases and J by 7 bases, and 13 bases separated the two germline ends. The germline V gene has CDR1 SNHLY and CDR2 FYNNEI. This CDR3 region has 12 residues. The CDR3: CASQRGGQPQHF. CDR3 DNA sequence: TGTGCCAGTCAGAGGGGGGGGCAGCCCCAGCATTTT.

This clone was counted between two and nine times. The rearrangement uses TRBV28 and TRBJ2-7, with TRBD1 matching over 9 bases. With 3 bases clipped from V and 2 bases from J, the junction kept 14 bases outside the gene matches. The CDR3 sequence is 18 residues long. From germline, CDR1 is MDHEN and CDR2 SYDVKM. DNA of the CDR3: TGTGCCAGCAGTTTGGGCCCGGGACAGGGAGGGTACACCTACGAGCAGTACTTC. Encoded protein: CASSLGPGQGGYTYEQYF. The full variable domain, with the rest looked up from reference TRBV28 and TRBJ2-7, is DVKVTQSSRYLVKRTGEKVFLECVQDMDHENMFWYRQDPGLGLRLIYFSYDVKMKEKGDIPEGYSVSREKKERFSLILESASTNQTSMYLCASSLGPGQGGYTYEQYFGPGTRLTVT.

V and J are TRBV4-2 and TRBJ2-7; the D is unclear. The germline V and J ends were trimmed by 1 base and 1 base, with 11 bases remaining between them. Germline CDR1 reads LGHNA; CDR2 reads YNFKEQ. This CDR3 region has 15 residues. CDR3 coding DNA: TGTGCCAGCAGCCAAGGGCGGATCGGATCCTACGAGCAGTACTTC. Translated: CASSQGRIGSYEQYF.

CDR3 in DNA: TGTGCCAGCAGCTTAGTGCCCGGGCGGGGCTACGAGCAGTACTTC. As protein: CASSLVPGRGYEQYF. This chain joins TRBV11-2 and TRBJ2-7; possibly TRBD2 for D (6 bases). This CDR3 has 15 amino acids. Germline CDR1 is SGHAT and CDR2 is FQNNGV. V was trimmed by 1 base and J by 3 bases, leaving 13 bases between them.

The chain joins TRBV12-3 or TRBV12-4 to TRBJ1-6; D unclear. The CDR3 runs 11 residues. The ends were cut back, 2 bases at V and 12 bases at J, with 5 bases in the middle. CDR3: CASSLSVPLHF. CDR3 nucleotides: TGTGCCAGCAGTTTATCGGTACCCCTCCACTTT.

The CDR3 nucleotides read TGTGCCTACGGTAGGGGGAACACTGAAGCTTTCTTT. Protein product: CAYGRGNTEAFF. The chain carries TRBV30 and TRBJ1-1, with a weak D call TRBD1 (5 bases). Looked up from germline, CDR1 is GTSNPN and CDR2 is SVGIG (reference sequence). V was pared by 7 bases and J by 1 base, with 10 bases between. The CDR3 spans 12 residues. Full variable domain (missing parts from reference TRBV30 and TRBJ1-1): SQTIHQWPATLVQPVGSPLSLECTVEGTSNPNLYWYRQAAGRGLQLLFYSVGIGQISSEVPQNLSASRPQDRQFILSSKKLLLSDSGFYLCAYGRGNTEAFFGQGTRLTVV.

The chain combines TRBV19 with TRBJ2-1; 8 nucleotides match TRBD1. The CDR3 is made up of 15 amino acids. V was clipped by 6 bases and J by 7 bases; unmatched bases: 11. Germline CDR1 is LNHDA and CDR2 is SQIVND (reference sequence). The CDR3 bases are TGTGCCAGTAGGCCGCAGGGGGCGCGTACGAATGAGCAGTTCTTC. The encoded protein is CASRPQGARTNEQFF.

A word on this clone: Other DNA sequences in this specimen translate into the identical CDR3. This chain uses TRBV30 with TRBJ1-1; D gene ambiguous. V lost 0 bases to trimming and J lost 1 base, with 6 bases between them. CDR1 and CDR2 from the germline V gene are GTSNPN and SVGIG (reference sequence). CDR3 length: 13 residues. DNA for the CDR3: TGTGCCTGGAGTGTACGGGAGAACACTGAAGCTTTCTTT. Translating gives CAWSVRENTEAFF.

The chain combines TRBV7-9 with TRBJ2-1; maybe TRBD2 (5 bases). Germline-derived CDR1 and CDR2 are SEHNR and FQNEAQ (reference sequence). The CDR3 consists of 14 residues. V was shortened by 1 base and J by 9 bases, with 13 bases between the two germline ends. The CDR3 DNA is TGTGCCAGCAGCTTAGAAGGTCTAGCTTTTGAGCAGTTCTTC. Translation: CASSLEGLAFEQFF.

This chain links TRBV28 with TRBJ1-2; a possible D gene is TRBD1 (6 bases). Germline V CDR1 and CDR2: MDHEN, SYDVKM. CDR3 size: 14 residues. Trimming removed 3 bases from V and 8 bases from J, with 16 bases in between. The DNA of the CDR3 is TGTGCCAGCAGTTTTGGAGTAGGGGGAAAGGGCTACACCTTC. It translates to CASSFGVGGKGYTF.

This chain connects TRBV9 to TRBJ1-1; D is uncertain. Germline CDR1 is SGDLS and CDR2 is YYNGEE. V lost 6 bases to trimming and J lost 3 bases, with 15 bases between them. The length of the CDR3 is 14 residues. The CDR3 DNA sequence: TGTGCCAGCAATCCCCTGGCCGGGTACACTGAAGCTTTCTTT. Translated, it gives CASNPLAGYTEAFF. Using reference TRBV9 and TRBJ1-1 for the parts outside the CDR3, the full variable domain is DSGVTQTPKHLITATGQRVTLRCSPRSGDLSVYWYQQSLDQGLQFLIQYYNGEERAKGNILERFSAQQFPDLHSELNLSSLELGDSALYFCASNPLAGYTEAFFGQGTRLTVV.

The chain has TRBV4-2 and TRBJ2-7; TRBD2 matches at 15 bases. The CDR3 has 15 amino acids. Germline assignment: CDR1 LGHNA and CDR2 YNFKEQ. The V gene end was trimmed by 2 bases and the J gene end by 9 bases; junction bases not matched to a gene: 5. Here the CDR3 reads CASSQSGLAGGVQYF. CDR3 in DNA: TGTGCCAGCAGCCAATCTGGACTAGCGGGAGGGGTGCAGTACTTC.

For the CDR3, the DNA is TGTGCCAGCGCACCGGTGGAGGTGGGTGGCTACACCTTC. Translating gives CASAPVEVGGYTF. This sequence joins TRBV6-5 and TRBJ1-2; D call uncertain. Trimming pared 8 bases from V and 7 bases from J, leaving 17 bases between. The CDR3 covers 13 residues. Germline lookup yields CDR1 MNHEY and CDR2 SVGAGI.

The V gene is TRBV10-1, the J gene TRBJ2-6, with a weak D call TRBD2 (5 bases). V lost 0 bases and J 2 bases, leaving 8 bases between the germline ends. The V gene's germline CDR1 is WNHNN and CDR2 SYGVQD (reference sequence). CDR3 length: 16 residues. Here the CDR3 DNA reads TGCGCCAGCAGTGAGTCTCGAGGGCCTGGGGCCAACGTCCTGACTTTC. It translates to CASSESRGPGANVLTF.

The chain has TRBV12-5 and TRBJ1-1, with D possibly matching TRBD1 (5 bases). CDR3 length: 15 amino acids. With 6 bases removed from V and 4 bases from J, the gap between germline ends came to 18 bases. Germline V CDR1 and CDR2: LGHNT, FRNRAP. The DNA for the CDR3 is TGTGCTAGTGGCCAGAACCAGGGTATTATCACTGAAGCTTTCTTT. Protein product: CASGQNQGIITEAFF.

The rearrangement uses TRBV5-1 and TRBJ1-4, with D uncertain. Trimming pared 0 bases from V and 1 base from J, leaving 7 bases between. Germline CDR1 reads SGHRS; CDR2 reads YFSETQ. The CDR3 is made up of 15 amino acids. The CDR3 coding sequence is TGCGCCAGCAGCTTGGACCGGGTAACTAATGAAAAACTGTTTTTT. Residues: CASSLDRVTNEKLFF.